The rows below give T cell receptor beta chains drawn from one sample of a study of CD8+ T cells in alopecia areata. Only in-frame clones appear in the TCRdb table, and some are missing; sequencing was by immunoSEQ multiplex PCR. The sample contains about 210,000 clones, around 57% of which appear only once. Specimen: CD4+ T cells sorted from blood, collected at week 4, from a patient treated with tofacitinib. The receptors here all came from a human donor with alopecia areata. Each CDR3 is given without its conserved first and last residue.

TRBJ2-7,TRBV2,ASVSQTGASYEQY
TRBJ2-1,TRBV29-1,SVGPGGWNEQF
TRBJ1-6,TRBV5-6,ASSLSPNSPLH
TRBJ2-2,TRBV5-6,ASSWPAGELF
TRBJ1-1,TRBV7-2,ASSLAPPGRDRDGKAF
TRBJ1-1,TRBV5-1,ASSLGRQTEAF
TRBJ2-2,TRBV5-1,ASSFEQPGELF
TRBJ2-5,TRBV30,AWSVRVAETQY
TRBJ2-3,TRBV29-1,SVGGYRSDTQY
TRBJ2-1,TRBV6-6,SVGPRSYNEQF
TRBJ2-7,TRBV5-6,ASSLTGGPSYEQY
TRBJ2-5,TRBV29-1,SVEPLAGSKETQY
TRBJ1-6,TRBV25-1,ASSESSQGLH
TRBJ2-7,TRBV11-2,ASSRGGQAYEQY
TRBJ1-2,TRBV5-1,ASSLPREPNYGYT
TRBJ2-2,TRBV5-1,ASSLARGSNTGELF
TRBJ2-3,TRBV29-1,SVEDRLRLSTDTQY
TRBJ1-2,TRBV29-1,SVDSLQGVYT
TRBJ2-5,TRBV2,ARGAKAAQETQY
TRBJ2-1,TRBV29-1,SVEDPLISGGAYNEQF
TRBJ1-2,TRBV29-1,SGGQGHGYT
TRBJ1-3,TRBV5-6,ASSWGLGAIY
TRBJ1-4,TRBV15,ATSRDRRGSEKLF
TRBJ1-2,TRBV6-1,ASSRDSPGYT
TRBJ2-7,TRBV10-1,ASSETPGTGCYEQY
TRBJ2-2,TRBV6-5,ASSYSGISTGELF
TRBJ2-2,TRBV30,AWSVRGVGQGNTGELF
TRBJ1-2,TRBV5-1,ASSLDGQANYGYT
TRBJ2-3,TRBV30,AWALAVNTQY
TRBJ2-7,TRBV29-1,SVPGPGQNYEQY
TRBJ2-6,TRBV4-3,ASSQEGTGTGANVLT
TRBJ1-1,TRBV6-6,ASSEVENTEAF
TRBJ1-2,TRBV27,ASKGAGTLYGYT
TRBJ1-2,TRBV9,ASSPQNYGYT
TRBJ2-3,TRBV5-1,ASKSGQGRADTQY
TRBJ1-2,TRBV7-8,ASSLDIEPLYGYT
TRBJ1-2,TRBV4-3,ASSQGGARYGYT
TRBJ2-6,TRBV25-1,ASSDFPGANVLT
TRBJ1-2,TRBV14,ASSPRTGDGYT
TRBJ2-4,TRBV19,ASSIDRGDIQY
TRBJ2-3,TRBV27,ASSLSKGVSTDTQY